The clone carrying this TCR beta chain was seen once. This entry comes from a study of blood T cell repertoires in COVID-19. Study context: COVID-19 samples collected from the United States, Italy and Spain covered acute and convalescent phases. The cDNA or gDNA used as material had been derived from T cells, B-cell-depleted T cells, or PBMCs.

In the authors' methods: Nucleated cell counts were estimated from reference gene primer amplification. Libraries were prepared by immunoSEQ multiplex PCR; TCRdb keeps only in-frame clonotypes and omits some of them. V, J and clone size are those of that table, while D and trimming were read from the DNA. The data show 300,000 to 450,000 clones, around 84% seen once. The V and J ends lost 1 base and 8 bases respectively, with 12 bases between them. This CDR3 is built from 14 residues. CDR1 and CDR2 (germline): SGHVS, FQNEAQ. The sequenced sample consisted of peripheral blood. V usage is TRBV7-8 and J usage is TRBJ1-5, with TRBD1 as a possible D gene (5 bases). The sequence derives from a woman younger than 30 with acute or convalescent COVID-19. The CDR3 nucleotides read TGTGCCAGCAGCTTAGACCCAGGGTACAAGCCCCAGCATTTT. The encoded protein is CASSLDPGYKPQHF.